The TCR beta chain under discussion was sequenced for a study of shared clonotypes between healthy human individuals (dated by TCRdb to about 2020). Background for the entire study: The cohort included a few men and a couple of women between 18 and 49 years of age. Per donor, leukapheresis produced somewhere between about 0.8 and 9.5 billion PBMCs. Blood TCR repertoires of roughly 5 healthy adults were deeply sequenced to estimate repertoire size and the extent of clonotype sharing between individuals. To increase sequencing depth and limit assay-specific biases, different laboratories used diverse techniques to prepare libraries and sequence TCR repertoires. For each donor, CD4 naive and CD4 memory were each run on three plates, CD8 naive on two plates, and CD8 memory on one plate. Overall study outcomes, separate from this receptor: Naive subsets generally had larger estimated clonotype richness than memory subsets did. Sampling was limited to blood, and TCR repertoires in tissue likely differ from TCR repertoires in blood. Rarefaction of sorted-subset datasets indicated incomplete sequencing despite the large sequencing depth. Because the study included only a small number of donors, the genetic and exposure-history diversity represented was limited. About 4.5% of naive CD4, 3.5% of naive CD8, 2.3% of memory CD4, and about 0.4% of memory CD8 clonotypes were shared across a few donors. Pairwise subsampling led to the expectation that sequencing depth would affect the degree of clonotype sharing among donors. Clonotypes shared by all four sorted-subset donors showed higher generation probabilities than non-shared clonotypes.

In the case of this clone: Its antigen is unknown. The sample holds no much larger clone one base away, and base qualities are not on file.

TCR CDR3 regions were amplified from genomic DNA by multiplex PCR using the deep immunoSEQ assay. Extracted genomic DNA from each cell subset was spread evenly across all wells of several immunoSEQ 96-well plates, with each plate serving as a replicate. Each replicate PCR for sorted subsets received around 0.2 ug genomic DNA, equal to around 32,000 T cell genomes. Purified libraries were measured with a Qubit 3.0 fluorometer, size-checked on a Bioanalyzer 2100, and measured again with the KAPA Library Quantification kit. Every immunoSEQ 96-well plate was sequenced on a dedicated single-read 150-cycle Illumina NextSeq 550 flow cell. Regarding the original processing steps: The immunoSEQ output contained only junctional sequences without quality scores, so filtering could not match that applied to full-length reads. Sequences were annotated with PyIR, a Python wrapper for IgBLAST v1.9, using IMGT germline references to assign V/J genes and CDR3. Reads were removed for weak V/J assignments (E-value above 1e-6), missing CDR3, stop codons, out-of-frame junctions, or ambiguous translated residues. V3J clonotypes were defined by identical inferred V gene, J gene, and CDR3 amino acid sequence. To compute the percentage overlap between repertoires, the number of shared unique clonotypes was divided by the size of the smaller repertoire. Three approaches were used to assess repertoire richness: RTK rarefaction, the Chao1 estimator, and Recon v2.1 estimates of unobserved clonotypes. Generation probabilities for all TCRbeta clonotypes obtained by the gDNA method from a handful of donors were computed using OLGA. TCRdb took this table from immuneACCESS and kept in-frame rearrangements with V and J called. Such tables lack part of the clones; where checked against another copy, unresolved V genes explain under half of the gap, and the rest is unexplained. Clone size and the V and J calls come from that table; the DNA yielded D and trimming. The sample table contains 2 million to 2.5 million clones; only one count was recorded for 93% of them. The top ten constitute 0.3% to 0.4% of the sample.

The donors were healthy, HIV-negative adults who had no recently reported acute infections or vaccinations. Only Caucasian adults living in Nashville, Tennessee, USA were represented among the donors. CD4+ T cells were enriched by magnetic negative selection, after which naive cells were positively selected on CD45RA and the negative fraction was taken as the memory subset. Blood was obtained by leukapheresis, after which PBMCs were separated by Ficoll-Histopaque density gradient centrifugation and cryopreserved in liquid nitrogen vapor phase. Analytical flow cytometry was used to check the purity and quantity of each magnetically sorted T cell population. Genomic DNA was isolated from every sorted fraction and measured by UV absorbance on a Nanodrop 2000c. From the cysteine up to the phenylalanine, the CDR3 has a length of 14 residues. CDR3 DNA is the only sequence kept; it has 42 bases, read in frame from the first base. The germline V gene sets CDR1 to SGHRS and CDR2 to YFSETQ. Germline trimming amounts to 0 bases on V and 6 bases on J, with 5 as the count of junction bases outside the gene matches.

The chain links TRBV5-1 with TRBJ1-2; 7 bases in the middle match TRBD1. Sequenced sample: naive CD4+ T cells from PBMCs. The cell subset or site label of this sample denotes: CD45RA+ positively selected. The origin of this receptor is a young man in good health. Some clones in this sample may be carry-over from other donors' samples. The sequence in DNA is TGCGCCAGCAGCTTGGCCGACAGGGTAAATGGCTACACCTTC. Translated, this gives CASSLADRVNGYTF.